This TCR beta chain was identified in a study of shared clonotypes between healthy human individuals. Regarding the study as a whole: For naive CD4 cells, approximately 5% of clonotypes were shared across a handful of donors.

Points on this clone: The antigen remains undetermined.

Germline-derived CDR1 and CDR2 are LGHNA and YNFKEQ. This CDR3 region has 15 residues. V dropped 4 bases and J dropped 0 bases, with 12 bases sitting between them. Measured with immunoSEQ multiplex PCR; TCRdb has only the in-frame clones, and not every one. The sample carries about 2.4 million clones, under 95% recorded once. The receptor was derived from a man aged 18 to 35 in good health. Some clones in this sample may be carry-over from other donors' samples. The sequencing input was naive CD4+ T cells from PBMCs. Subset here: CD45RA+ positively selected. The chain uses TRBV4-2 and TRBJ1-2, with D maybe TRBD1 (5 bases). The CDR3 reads CASSRPLGANYGYTF. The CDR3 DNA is TGTGCCAGCAGCCGTCCTCTGGGGGCTAACTATGGCTACACCTTC.